This TCR beta chain appears in the sequencing data of a study of early T cells in non-severe SARS-CoV-2 infection. Study-wide context: Whole-blood bulk RNA, unsorted, was sequenced, and chains were unpaired. Findings and caveats of the study: Anti-spike CD8 specificities were favored by VDJdb matching, whose results missed private and CD4 specificities.

About this clonotype itself: Its matching antigen is unknown.

Researchers attached unique molecular identifiers to individual cDNA molecules. TCRdb reprocessed the 5' RACE reads via MiXCR and lists one record per CDR3 protein. The table lists about 79,000 distinct CDR3 sequences, approximately 13% of them singletons. Deletions cut 6 bases from V and 2 bases from J, with 13 bases between. CDR3 length: 14 amino acids. The germline V gene has CDR1 MDHEN and CDR2 SYDVKM. The gene calls are TRBV28 and TRBJ1-2; D ambiguous. The sequence derives from an adult who was a healthcare worker with PCR-confirmed SARS-CoV-2 infection or an uninfected control (not recorded which). Sequenced: whole blood. CDR3 DNA sequence: TGTGCCAGCAGCCCCTCCGGGCCGAACTATGGCTACACCTTC. The encoded protein is CASSPSGPNYGYTF.